The 9 T cell receptor beta chains below were found in one sample sequenced in a study of T cells after posttransplantation cyclophosphamide. Control samples came 1 year after myeloablative marrow transplants with methotrexate plus calcineurin inhibitor. This table comes from immunoSEQ multiplex PCR, and its TCRdb copy is limited to in-frame clones, with some not included. The data contain 3,000 to 4,500 clones, just under 75% of them singletons. The material was PBMCs, obtained after allogeneic stem cell transplant with calcineurin inhibitor and methotrexate. The receptors were sampled from a female patient between 50 and 59 years old who received an allogeneic stem cell transplant from an unrelated donor, was CMV-positive, and had acute and chronic GVHD. Some of the T cells might come from the graft donor.

The chain joins TRBV10-3 to TRBJ1-1; D is possibly TRBD1 (6 bases). CDR3 length: 15 amino acids. Per the germline V gene, CDR1 is ENHRY and CDR2 is SYGVKD. Trimming removed 0 bases from V and 5 bases from J, with 13 bases in between. The CDR3 is CAISESPGRGTEAFF. CDR3 nucleotide sequence: TGTGCCATCAGTGAGTCGCCAGGGAGGGGGACTGAAGCTTTCTTT.

The V call is TRBV6-6, the J call TRBJ1-5, with 7 bases matching TRBD1. The V gene end was trimmed by 0 bases and the J gene end by 2 bases; junction bases not matched to a gene: 1. From germline, CDR1 is MNHNY and CDR2 SVGAGI (reference sequence). The CDR3 consists of 15 residues. The CDR3 region has the DNA TGTGCCAGCAGTTACTCCCAGGGGGGCAATCAGCCCCAGCATTTT. Encoded protein: CASSYSQGGNQPQHF.

The chain links TRBV30 to TRBJ2-7, with 10 bases identical to TRBD1. The germline V gene encodes CDR1 GTSNPN and CDR2 SVGIG (reference sequence). V lost 4 bases and J lost 0; bases outside the gene matches: 6. There are 15 residues in the CDR3. The CDR3 DNA is TGTGCCTGGACCAGAGGACAGGGGGTCTCCTACGAGCAGTACTTC. Residues: CAWTRGQGVSYEQYF.

The rearrangement links TRBV6-5 to TRBJ2-2; TRBD2 might be the D (5 bases). The germline V gene has CDR1 MNHEY and CDR2 SVGAGI. Trimming took 6 bases from V and 7 from J, leaving 15 bases between them. The CDR3 has 14 amino acids. This CDR3 reads CASRERRLGGELFF. In DNA form, the CDR3 reads TGTGCCAGCAGGGAAAGGAGGCTCGGCGGGGAGCTGTTTTTT.

This sequence joins TRBV19 and TRBJ1-1; 9 bases fit TRBD1. V dropped 4 bases and J dropped 6; count of bases not matched to a gene: 6. Germline V gene data show CDR1 as LNHDA and CDR2 as SQIVND (reference sequence). The length of the CDR3 is 14 residues. CDR3 region: CASSRGQGSSEAFF. CDR3 sequence (DNA): TGTGCCAGTAGTAGGGGACAGGGTAGCTCTGAAGCTTTCTTT.

The chain combines TRBV9 with TRBJ2-6; D gene uncertain. Germline-derived CDR1 and CDR2 are SGDLS and YYNGEE. With 4 bases removed from V and 0 bases from J, the gap between germline ends came to 17 bases. The CDR3 is 18 amino acids. The CDR3 DNA reads as TGTGCCAGCAGCCCCTACCCCGTTGAGGCCTCTGGGGCCAACGTCCTGACTTTC. Amino acids: CASSPYPVEASGANVLTF.

The rearrangement joins TRBV13 to TRBJ2-1; 7 bases agree with TRBD2. Trimming at V came to 7 bases and at J to 8 bases, leaving 11 bases not matched to a gene. The CDR3 is 14 residues long. Germline values: CDR1 PRHDT, CDR2 FYEKMQ (reference sequence). The CDR3, as DNA: TGTGCCAGCACCGTTCGGGGGGTAGTACATGAGCAGTTCTTC. Translated, it gives CASTVRGVVHEQFF.

The V call is TRBV5-4, the J call TRBJ2-3, with D tentatively TRBD2 (6 bases). The germline V and J ends were trimmed by 4 bases and 3 bases, with 9 bases remaining between them. This CDR3 has 13 residues. Germline-derived CDR1 and CDR2 are SGHNT and YYREEE (reference sequence). Here the CDR3 reads CASSLGTTDTQYF. As DNA, the CDR3 is TGTGCCAGCAGCCTCGGGACTACAGATACGCAGTATTTT. Full variable domain (remainder filled in from reference TRBV5-4 and TRBJ2-3): ETGVTQSPTHLIKTRGQQVTLRCSSQSGHNTVSWYQQALGQGPQFIFQYYREEENGRGNFPPRFSGLQFPNYSSELNVNALELDDSALYLCASSLGTTDTQYFGPGTRLTVL.

The V and J genes are TRBV7-8 and TRBJ2-7; 12 nucleotides line up with TRBD2. The V gene end was trimmed by 9 bases and the J gene end by 0 bases; junction bases not matched to a gene: 3. Germline CDR1 reads SGHVS; CDR2 reads FQNEAQ. CDR3 length equals 14 residues. The CDR3 sequence: CASRTSGNSYEQYF. CDR3 nucleotides: TGTGCCAGTCGGACTAGCGGGAACTCCTACGAGCAGTACTTC.